The T cell receptor beta chain described here comes from a study of blood T cell repertoires in COVID-19 (dated by TCRdb to the early 2020s). Looking at the study overall: Samples from collaborators originated in the United States, Italy and Spain and spanned both the acute and convalescent phases of COVID-19. The material from the prospective study consisted of cDNA or gDNA derived from T cells, B-cell-depleted T cells, or PBMCs. Subjects who had been exposed to COVID-19, were actively infected with it, or had recovered from it provided the deeply sampled blood TCRbeta repertoires that made up the dataset. A freely available public database, intended as a resource for researchers studying the immune response to SARS-CoV-2, is where the repertoires were released. Samples were obtained from the ongoing ImmuneRACE study (first 160 participants) and from 1,254 subjects provided by 6 global collaborators. Nearly every sample came with metadata listing a de-identified subject ID, COVID-19 status, age in years and sex. Where HLA class I and class II types were available, the types were taken from metadata supplied by the sample provider, not from assay-based typing. The paper's findings and limits, for the study overall: How much clinical and demographic metadata was included differed by source and by participant, and the metadata was provided uncurated.

TCRbeta CDR3 regions were amplified from genomic DNA using the immunoSEQ Assay, a bias-controlled multiplex PCR. The authors processed their data as follows. Nucleated cell counts per sample were estimated from amplification of reference gene primers within the assay. To quantify the absolute abundance of each unique TCRbeta CDR3 rearrangement, sequence reads were collapsed and filtered. Productive Simpson clonality was computed per sample as the square root of Simpson's diversity index over productive rearrangements. TCRdb holds this immuneACCESS table with in-frame rearrangements only. Some clones are missing; in checked studies, unresolved V genes explain under half, and the rest has no known cause. V and J calls and clone size come straight from that table; D and trimming were deduced from the DNA. Here the sample has around 46,000 clones; over 70% occur a single time. In total, the top ten clones hold less than 9% of the sample.

Notes on this clone: Which antigen it targets is not known. Within one base of it there is no much larger clone, and no base qualities were kept.

There are 13 amino acids in the CDR3, from cysteine to phenylalanine inclusive. The read is trimmed to its CDR3 DNA, 39 bases read in frame from base 1. For CDR1 and CDR2, the germline V gene lists SGHTA and FQGTGA. The germline ends are 5 bases apart after V is trimmed by 2 bases and J by 1 base. Whole blood was collected in K2EDTA tubes by collaborating institutions according to the institutions' own protocols. For TCRbeta analysis, collaborators shipped samples in one of three forms: frozen whole blood, isolated PBMCs, or DNA extracted from either of those sample types. Sequencing input: peripheral blood. The clonotype was recovered from a man aged 50 to 60 with acute or convalescent COVID-19. The V and J segments used are TRBV7-3 and TRBJ1-1, with no reliable assignment of the D segment. The DNA reads as follows: TGTGCCAGCAGCTTATTGCGGAACACTGAAGCTTTCTTT. Its protein is CASSLLRNTEAFF.